This is a list of T cell receptor beta chains from one sample in a study of identical twins. TCRdb re-derived calls from the 5' RACE reads in MiXCR, one entry per CDR3 protein. Here the sample spans 640,000 or so distinct CDR3 sequences, 5.5% to 6.5% being singletons. Sequencing input: naive T cells sorted from blood. The source is a man aged 18 to 30 in good health. Each CDR3 is given with its conserved first and last residue. Fields, in order: CDR3 protein, CDR3 DNA, clone size, J gene, V gene, D gene. A D gene is named only where the DNA matches it firmly. Rows may omit the clone size; those that give it use once, few, many or a size class.

CASSPGPPGNSPLHF,TGTGCCAGCAGTCCGGGGCCTCCGGGTAATTCACCCCTCCACTTT,many,TRBJ1-6,TRBV12-3/TRBV12-4,NA
CASGRDPYDEQFF,TGCGCCAGCGGGAGAGACCCCTACGATGAGCAGTTCTTC,NA,TRBJ2-1,TRBV5-1,NA
CASRTIYEQYF,TGTGCCAGCAGAACTATCTACGAGCAGTACTTC,few,TRBJ2-7,TRBV6-6,NA
CASTAGPQFF,TGTGCCAGCACTGCCGGGCCCCAGTTCTTC,NA,TRBJ2-1,TRBV2,NA
CATSDLGNQPQHF,TGTGCCACCAGCGACTTGGGTAATCAGCCCCAGCATTTT,many,TRBJ1-5,TRBV15,NA
CATSRRLPLAASQETQYF,TGTGCCACCAGCAGACGCCTTCCGCTAGCGGCTTCCCAAGAGACCCAGTACTTC,few,TRBJ2-5,TRBV15,TRBD2
CASSLDRGIPYEQYF,TGTGCCAGCAGCTTAGACAGGGGAATTCCCTACGAGCAGTACTTC,few,TRBJ2-7,TRBV7-2,TRBD1
CASEGTGSEPYEQYF,TGTGCCAGCGAGGGGACCGGGAGTGAACCCTACGAGCAGTACTTC,once,TRBJ2-7,TRBV7-9,NA
CASSQELSSYNEQFF,TGTGCCAGCAGCCAAGAGCTCAGCTCCTACAATGAGCAGTTCTTC,NA,TRBJ2-1,TRBV14,NA
CASSRTREETQYF,TGCGCCAGCAGCCGAACCAGGGAAGAGACCCAGTACTTC,few,TRBJ2-5,TRBV5-1,NA
CASSPVASGILQFF,TGTGCCAGCTCACCGGTTGCTAGCGGGATTTTGCAGTTCTTC,NA,TRBJ2-1,TRBV18,TRBD2
CASSSVGSGGETQYF,TGTGCCAGCAGCTCCGTCGGATCTGGGGGGGAGACCCAGTACTTC,NA,TRBJ2-5,TRBV7-2,NA
CASSSLSGTSGSSYEQYF,TGTGCCAGCAGCTCACTATCCGGGACTAGCGGGAGCTCCTACGAGCAGTACTTC,many,TRBJ2-7,TRBV11-1,TRBD2
CSVPSGDTQYF,TGCAGCGTTCCCTCCGGAGATACGCAGTATTTT,NA,TRBJ2-3,TRBV29-1,NA
CASSGEEGYRGYSPLHF,TGTGCCAGCAGTGGGGAAGAGGGATACAGGGGTTATTCACCCCTCCACTTT,NA,TRBJ1-6,TRBV2,TRBD1
CASSLSASYEQYF,TGCGCCAGCAGCTTGTCGGCCTCCTACGAGCAGTACTTC,NA,TRBJ2-7,TRBV5-1,NA
CASSPMTGGADTQYF,TGTGCCAGCTCACCGATGACAGGGGGCGCAGATACGCAGTATTTT,NA,TRBJ2-3,TRBV18,TRBD1
CASGQRSTDTQYF,TGTGCCAGCGGCCAGCGGTCCACAGATACGCAGTATTTT,many,TRBJ2-3,TRBV6-1,NA
CASSGGQGLGEKLFF,TGTGCCAGCAGCGGAGGACAGGGTTTAGGGGAAAAACTGTTTTTT,many,TRBJ1-4,TRBV5-6,TRBD1
CASSLVGQGAYEQYF,TGTGCCAGCAGTTTAGTGGGACAGGGGGCCTACGAGCAGTACTTC,many,TRBJ2-7,TRBV28,TRBD1
CASSRTSEKLFF,TGTGCCAGCTCACGGACTTCTGAGAAACTGTTTTTT,few,TRBJ1-4,TRBV18,NA
CSASGDRTSTDTQYF,TGCAGTGCTTCGGGGGACCGAACTAGCACAGATACGCAGTATTTT,NA,TRBJ2-3,TRBV20-1,NA
CAWSSGNTEAFF,TGTGCCTGGAGTTCGGGGAACACTGAAGCTTTCTTT,NA,TRBJ1-1,TRBV30,NA
CSARDGRGSTYEQYF,TGCAGTGCTAGAGATGGGAGGGGATCCACCTACGAGCAGTACTTC,many,TRBJ2-7,TRBV20-1,TRBD2
CSAEDNSGNTIYF,TGCAGTGCGGAAGACAACTCTGGAAACACCATATATTTT,many,TRBJ1-3,TRBV20-1,NA
CSASGAQGADEQYF,TGCAGTGCTAGCGGTGCCCAGGGAGCCGACGAGCAGTACTTC,many,TRBJ2-7,TRBV20-1,NA
CASSFEGPYNEQFF,TGTGCCAGCAGTTTCGAGGGCCCTTACAATGAGCAGTTCTTC,many,TRBJ2-1,TRBV12-3/TRBV12-4,NA
CASSHTGTVLYNEQFF,TGTGCCAGCAGCCACACCGGGACAGTTCTCTACAATGAGCAGTTCTTC,few,TRBJ2-1,TRBV3-1,TRBD1
CASSKGLVGNEQFF,TGTGCCAGCAGTAAGGGACTAGTGGGTAATGAGCAGTTCTTC,many,TRBJ2-1,TRBV12-3/TRBV12-4,TRBD2
CATRRQGTEAFF,TGTGCCACCCGAAGACAGGGCACTGAAGCTTTCTTT,many,TRBJ1-1,TRBV12-3/TRBV12-4,TRBD1
CASSYDRDRGPNEQYF,TGTGCCAGCAGTTATGACCGGGACAGGGGGCCCAACGAGCAGTACTTC,few,TRBJ2-7,TRBV6-2/TRBV6-3,TRBD1
CASSPTRPYGYTF,TGCGCCAGCAGCCCTACCCGTCCTTATGGCTACACCTTC,many,TRBJ1-2,TRBV5-1,NA